The clone carrying this TCR beta chain qualifies as medium-sized. Its antigen is as yet unknown. This sample is drawn from a study of HIV-infected patients and healthy controls. Regarding the study as a whole: CMV-associated CDR3s mostly grew nonsignificantly during therapy, while HIV-associated CDR3s declined significantly.

Approximately 510 ng RNA was reverse transcribed with alpha and beta constant-region primers. Using multiplexing indices, alpha and beta chain libraries were generated apart by chain-specific third strand synthesis. A short first PCR added P5 and P7 adapter elements and a second index. A single record per CDR3 protein comes from TCRdb applying MiXCR to the 5' RACE reads. The sample carries some 17,000 distinct CDR3 sequences, about 9.5% recorded once. V lost 4 bases to trimming and J lost 1 base, with 8 bases between them. In germline, CDR1 is SQVTM, CDR2 ANQGSEA. This CDR3 region has 12 residues. Whole blood was used without fractionation, so all unsorted peripheral T cells were included.

The receptor was derived from an adult in good health. Material: blood. The V call is TRBV29-1, the J call TRBJ2-7; D might be TRBD1 (5 bases). Here the CDR3 reads CSVGQGSYEQYF. CDR3 sequence (DNA): TGCAGCGTTGGTCAGGGATCCTACGAGCAGTACTTC.